The rows below give T cell receptor beta chains drawn from one sample of a study of T cells in Graves' hyperthyroidism and ophthalmopathy. MiXCR was run by TCRdb on the multiplex PCR reads, yielding one entry per CDR3 protein. The table shows around 620,000 distinct CDR3 sequences, with approximately 14% occurring only once. Source material: blood. The receptor source for this set is a woman younger than 30 with Graves' ophthalmopathy. The CDR3 runs from the conserved cysteine through the conserved F or W.

>TRBJ2-5|TRBV9
CASSLGGLAPETQYF
>TRBJ1-2|TRBV2
CASSPLPRYGYTF
>TRBJ2-7|TRBV4-2
CASSQGATSPEQYF
>TRBJ1-1|TRBV5-1
CASSLAEAGVGNTEAFF
>TRBJ2-7|TRBV28
CASSLAASGSYEQYF
>TRBJ2-1|TRBV14
CASSQVGGLAGVEQFF
>TRBJ2-7|TRBV5-8
CASSLAGRDEQYF
>TRBJ2-7|TRBV6-2/TRBV6-3
CASSWGLEKDF
>TRBJ2-5|TRBV7-9
CASSAYLETQYF
>TRBJ2-2|TRBV3-1
CASSPRHTGELFF
>TRBJ2-7|TRBV7-2
CASSYRTSGSDEQYF
>TRBJ1-4|TRBV12-3/TRBV12-4
CASSLAIGGIATNEKLFF
>TRBJ1-1|TRBV7-9
CASSKGLVAFF
>TRBJ1-2|TRBV28
CASSSGSYGYTF
>TRBJ1-2|TRBV5-1
CASSPLGGQDLYGYTF
>TRBJ1-1|TRBV5-4
CASSLAGGGDEAFF
>TRBJ2-1|TRBV7-3
CASSPQHRDRGSNEQFF
>TRBJ2-2|TRBV7-9
CASSPTEGWTGELFF
>TRBJ1-3|TRBV24-1
CATSDLASRSSSGNTIYF
>TRBJ2-4|TRBV12-5
CASGLGQLAKNIQYF
>TRBJ2-1|TRBV7-2
CASSPVYLGEQFF
>TRBJ1-1|TRBV29-1
CSVDRGPRTEAFF
>TRBJ2-5|TRBV11-1
CASSPRQETQYF
>TRBJ2-4|TRBV7-2
CASSFGGRGNIQYF
>TRBJ2-2|TRBV25-1
CASSESGRVTGELFF
>TRBJ2-1|TRBV20-1
CSTSGLADMYNEQFF
>TRBJ2-3|TRBV6-2/TRBV6-3
CASSYSTTGQDTQYF
>TRBJ2-1|TRBV11-3
CASSPGDQGWSYNEQFF
>TRBJ2-7|TRBV5-1
CASSGRDRGLDEQYF
>TRBJ1-2|TRBV4-1
CASSLGTSVGGYTF
>TRBJ2-7|TRBV6-1
CASSPDRVRYEQYF
>TRBJ2-7|TRBV4-3
CASSQVGTGGATYEQYF
>TRBJ1-1|TRBV5-4
CASSPRGRTGGASNTEAFF
>TRBJ1-2|TRBV5-1
CASSLGQGVFGYTF
>TRBJ2-3|TRBV7-2
CASSTQPSGTDTQYF
>TRBJ2-7|TRBV29-1
CSVSGRNEYEQYF
>TRBJ2-5|TRBV7-2
CASSLGAWFSETQYF
>TRBJ2-2|TRBV19
CASTSGGHANTGELFF
>TRBJ2-5|TRBV11-2
CASSLRGSRETQYF
>TRBJ2-1|TRBV5-6
CASSFWLAGGSSYNEQFF
>TRBJ1-2|TRBV6-1
CARKEQGRNGYTF
>TRBJ1-2|TRBV27
CATWTGGGYGYTF
>TRBJ2-1|TRBV2
CASRDFSYSYNEQFF
>TRBJ2-3|TRBV7-2
CASRGPSGRAADTQYF
>TRBJ1-4|TRBV4-3
CASSRTGGDEKLFF
>TRBJ2-3|TRBV6-1
CASSRRLAGSSTDTQYF
>TRBJ2-5|TRBV28
CASSPTSGRETQYF
>TRBJ1-5|TRBV19
CASGSRGGGNQPQHF
>TRBJ2-3|TRBV9
CASSSGTSPGGTDTQYF
>TRBJ2-7|TRBV11-2
CASSTPYEQYF
>TRBJ1-2|TRBV15
CATSRDRAEDIYGYTF
>TRBJ1-1|TRBV30
CAWSVQVNTEAFF
>TRBJ2-7|TRBV7-9
CASSPSRGSEQYF
>TRBJ2-1|TRBV4-3
CASSQDVTSGRYNEQFF